The clone carrying this TCR beta chain was seen many times. Its specificity is unknown. Germline values: CDR1 SGHNT, CDR2 YYREEE (reference sequence). V dropped 4 bases and J dropped 1 base, with 12 bases sitting between them. There are 15 residues in the CDR3. This record comes from a study of T-cell reconstitution after alpha-beta-depleted transplantation in children. Study results and caveats: Where alpha-beta T cells came from about two months after transplant was reportedly several hundred expanded graft clones. TCRbeta diversity was high at day 60 in some patients (a result of surviving recipient T cells and thymic progenitors).

As it was prepared, the TCRbeta library received unique molecular identifiers. TCRdb reanalysed the PCR reads using MiXCR and keeps one entry per CDR3 protein. The sample holds about 490,000 distinct CDR3 sequences, roughly 10% seen once. The sample consisted of PBMCs, taken before TCRalphabeta/CD19-depleted stem cell transplant. This TCR was sampled from a child under 10 years old with inherited bone marrow failure, due to receive a stem cell transplant. The rearrangement links TRBV5-4 to TRBJ2-1; unclear D gene. CDR3 sequence reads: CASSPEKNSYNEQFF. CDR3 nucleotide sequence: TGTGCCAGCAGCCCGGAGAAGAATTCCTACAATGAGCAGTTCTTC.